This entry lists 9 T cell receptor beta chains sequenced from one sample in a study of human T cells and chemical hapten exposure. TCRdb reanalysed the RACE reads using MiXCR and keeps one entry per CDR3 protein. This table has about 260,000 distinct CDR3 sequences, 7.5% to 10% appearing once. Sample time point: pre-sensitization, week 0. Documented treatment: therapeutic diphenylcyclopropenone sensitization with weekly scalp DPC. Specimen: whole blood, collected in connection with sensitization to the hapten diphenylcyclopropenone (DPC). Receptor source: a woman aged 40-49 years with alopecia areata. Some clones in this sample may be carry-over from other donors' samples.

This clonotype occurred a few times. This chain connects TRBV4-2 to TRBJ2-5; 9 bases agree with TRBD2. The length of the CDR3 is 14 residues. Germline V gene lookup returns CDR1 LGHNA and CDR2 YNFKEQ. The trim removed 4 bases at V and 5 bases at J, leaving 5 bases unmatched. The CDR3 sequence: CASSPRAGGETQYF. As DNA, the CDR3 is TGTGCCAGCAGCCCAAGAGCGGGGGGCGAGACCCAGTACTTC.

Only a few counts were recorded for this clonotype. This chain uses TRBV20-1 with TRBJ2-3, with D perhaps matching TRBD1 or TRBD2 (6 bases each). The ends were cut back, 0 bases at V and 2 bases at J, with 21 bases in the middle. The CDR3 runs 18 residues. Germline CDR1 reads DFQATT; CDR2 reads SNEGSKA (reference sequence). CDR3: CSAREPKGGPTNTDTQYF. The CDR3 bases are TGCAGTGCTAGAGAGCCCAAAGGGGGGCCTACTAACACAGATACGCAGTATTTT.

This clonotype was counted ten times or more. J is TRBJ2-3 and V is TRBV6-6; no definite D call. The CDR3 has 14 residues. V dropped 2 bases and J dropped 2 bases, with 8 bases sitting between them. Germline loops: CDR1 MNHNY, CDR2 SVGAGI (reference sequence). The CDR3 protein is CASSYPRATDTQYF. In DNA form, the CDR3 reads TGTGCCAGCAGTTACCCACGGGCCACAGATACGCAGTATTTT.

J is TRBJ2-1 and V is TRBV5-6; D could derive from TRBD1 or TRBD2 (5 bases each). This CDR3 contains 15 residues. Germline V gene sequence: CDR1 SGHDT, CDR2 YYEEEE. Between the trimmed V and J ends, which lost 4 bases and 5 bases, there was a span of 16 bases. In DNA form, the CDR3 reads TGTGCCAGCAGCCGCGCCCGGGACGCACACAATGAGCAGTTCTTC. It specifies CASSRARDAHNEQFF.

As concerns this clonotype: The junction does not match germline at one end; this may be a read error. J is TRBJ2-1 and V is TRBV28, with D perhaps matching TRBD1 (6 bases). Germline V gives CDR1 MDHEN, CDR2 SYDVKM. CDR3 size: 12 residues. The CDR3 region is CTSSLRQAMQFF. The CDR3 region has the DNA TGTACCAGCAGCCTCCGACAGGCCATGCAGTTCTTC.

The chain employs TRBV20-1 and TRBJ2-3; 10 positions match TRBD2. The V segment lost 5 bases and the J segment 5 bases; nucleotides outside the gene matches: 7. The V gene's germline CDR1 is DFQATT and CDR2 SNEGSKA (reference sequence). This CDR3 has 14 residues. CDR3 DNA sequence: TGCAGTGCTGGGCTAGCGGGAGCCGGAGATACGCAGTATTTT. Protein: CSAGLAGAGDTQYF.

V is TRBV7-3 and J is TRBJ2-1; 8 positions match TRBD2. With V trimmed by 5 bases and J by 3 bases, 6 bases remained unmatched. Germline values: CDR1 SGHTA, CDR2 FQGTGA. CDR3 length: 15 amino acids. Here the CDR3 DNA reads TGTGCCAGCAGCCTGACGGGAGGGGGCTACAATGAGCAGTTCTTC. This translates into CASSLTGGGYNEQFF.

The V call is TRBV20-1, the J call TRBJ2-7; 9 positions match TRBD2. The CDR3 consists of 13 residues. Germline lookup yields CDR1 DFQATT and CDR2 SNEGSKA (reference sequence). J lost 4 bases, V lost 3 bases, and 4 bases had no gene match. CDR3 region: CSARVAGEYEQYF. CDR3 nucleotide sequence: TGCAGTGCTAGGGTAGCGGGAGAGTACGAGCAGTACTTC.

This rearrangement joins TRBV6-5 to TRBJ1-6, with D perhaps TRBD1 (5 bases). The CDR3 is 14 residues long. V lost 2 bases to trimming and J lost 7 bases, with 9 bases between them. Germline CDR1 reads MNHEY; CDR2 reads SVGAGI. The CDR3 protein is CASSYTRQNSPLHF. CDR3 in DNA: TGTGCCAGCAGTTACACCAGACAGAATTCACCCCTCCACTTT.